This T cell receptor (beta chain) originates from a study of identical twins. TCRdb reprocessed the 5' RACE reads via MiXCR and lists one record per CDR3 protein. The table lists about 1.7 million distinct CDR3 sequences, around 29% of them singletons. Points from the study as a whole: Out-of-frame beta sequences exhibited a weaker degree of excess twin sharing. While abundant cord blood beta clonotypes carried fewer insertions, memory repertoires showed no such pattern.

CDR3 length: 15 amino acids. Germline CDR1 and CDR2: DFQATT and SNEGSKA (reference sequence). Germline trimming cut 2 bases from V and 11 bases from J; bases unmatched to any gene: 11. In this sample, this clonotype turned up a few times. Its antigen is undetermined. The chain carries TRBV20-1 and TRBJ2-5, with 13 bases identical to TRBD2. The receptor was isolated from a newborn girl in good health. The sequenced sample was cord blood. CDR3 in DNA: TGCAGTGCTAGATGGCCGGGACTAGCGGGAAAAGAGCAGTACTTC. Amino acid sequence: CSARWPGLAGKEQYF.